Shown below are 8 T cell receptor beta chains from a single sample sequenced in a study of T-cell reconstitution after alpha-beta-depleted transplantation in children. For TCRbeta, the library was prepared with unique molecular identifiers. TCRdb re-analysed the PCR reads in MiXCR, keeping a single row per CDR3 protein. This table holds over 150,000 distinct CDR3 sequences, 5% to 7.5% found once. Sequencing was performed on PBMCs, taken before TCRalphabeta/CD19-depleted stem cell transplant. The origin of the receptors is a girl under three years old with combined immunodeficiency, due to receive a stem cell transplant.

This clonotype was observed many times. The chain links TRBV20-1 to TRBJ2-1; D could derive from TRBD1 or TRBD2 (5 bases each). Germline assignment: CDR1 DFQATT and CDR2 SNEGSKA (reference sequence). Trimming left V 2 bases short and J 6 bases short, with 11 bases between. This CDR3 has 13 residues. For the CDR3, the DNA is TGCAGTGCTAGAAGGGGAGTAAGCAATGAGCAGTTCTTC. It translates to CSARRGVSNEQFF.

This clonotype came up many times. V is TRBV28 and J is TRBJ1-5, with D uncertain. Looked up from germline, CDR1 is MDHEN and CDR2 is SYDVKM. Deletions cut 2 bases from V and 3 bases from J, with 8 bases between. This CDR3 contains 14 residues. The CDR3 loop reads CASSLTGDNQPQHF. The DNA of the CDR3 is TGTGCCAGCAGTTTAACCGGGGACAATCAGCCCCAGCATTTT.

The chain is built from TRBV27 and TRBJ1-2; 10 bases map to TRBD1. The V segment lost 0 bases and the J segment 4 bases; nucleotides outside the gene matches: 8. The CDR3 is made up of 17 amino acids. In germline, CDR1 is MNHEY, CDR2 SMNVEV (reference sequence). CDR3 DNA sequence: TGTGCCAGCAGTTTATCCTTCGGGACAGGGGCCAGCTATGGCTACACCTTC. It yields the protein CASSLSFGTGASYGYTF.

The chain combines TRBV5-6 with TRBJ1-5, with D possibly TRBD1 on 6 matching bases. The CDR3 length is 15 residues. Trimming shortened V by 0 bases and J by 8 bases, and 15 bases separated the two germline ends. The germline V gene has CDR1 SGHDT and CDR2 YYEEEE. DNA of the CDR3: TGTGCCAGCAGCTTGGTGGGGGGCCGTGGCGAGCCCCAGCATTTT. Its translation is CASSLVGGRGEPQHF.

The sample holds many counts of this clonotype. The rearrangement uses TRBV28 and TRBJ2-2; the match to TRBD1 covers 9 bases. Trimming cost V 6 bases and J 3 bases; bases outside gene matches: 8. The CDR3 is made up of 16 amino acids. Germline V gene sequence: CDR1 MDHEN, CDR2 SYDVKM. For the CDR3, the DNA is TGTGCCAGCAGACCGACGTGGACAGGGGACACCGGGGAGCTGTTTTTT. It translates to CASRPTWTGDTGELFF.

This clonotype has at least ten counts. The rearrangement uses TRBV6-2 or TRBV6-3 and TRBJ2-7; no reliable D call. The CDR3 consists of 12 residues. Trimming took off 5 bases at V and 7 bases at J, with 12 bases between the two ends. The V gene's germline CDR1 is MNHEY and CDR2 SVGEGT. The CDR3: CASSIPPEEQYF. The CDR3 region has the DNA TGTGCCAGCAGTATACCCCCTGAGGAGCAGTACTTC.

This clonotype was recorded many times. The chain joins TRBV7-8 to TRBJ2-5; D is undetermined. V was shortened by 6 bases and J by 2 bases, with 10 bases between the two germline ends. Germline CDR1 SGHVS, CDR2 FQNEAQ. The length of the CDR3 is 13 residues. This CDR3 reads CASRTSLQETQYF. Written as DNA, the CDR3 is TGTGCCAGCAGGACCTCCCTTCAAGAGACCCAGTACTTC.

The chain combines TRBV6-2 or TRBV6-3 with TRBJ2-1; the D is unclear. In germline, CDR1 is MNHEY, CDR2 SVGEGT. V lost 5 bases and J lost 0, with 11 bases in between. This CDR3 contains 15 residues. CDR3 loop: CASSPRPYSYNEQFF. CDR3 nucleotides: TGTGCCAGCAGTCCCCGTCCGTACTCCTACAATGAGCAGTTCTTC.